The clone carrying this TCR beta chain was observed at least ten times. Its target is unknown. The sample is drawn from a study of post-analysis software for immune sequencing data. Each TCR beta cDNA library carried unique molecular identifiers. TCRdb used MiXCR to reprocess the PCR reads, holding one entry per CDR3 protein. The sample lists over 300,000 distinct CDR3 sequences, approximately 33% seen once, with over 10% in the top ten. Germline loops: CDR1 ENHRY, CDR2 SYGVKD. The V and J ends lost 5 bases and 5 bases respectively, with 16 bases between them. CDR3 length equals 15 residues. Whole-study results and caveats: Compared with controls, patients had more of about 5 TRBV segments, including TRBV5-6, TRBV5-1 and TRBV20-1.

The chain uses TRBV10-3 and TRBJ1-5, with unresolved D. The receptor was isolated from a girl aged 10 to 17 with multiple sclerosis. Source material: blood. The CDR3, as DNA: TGTGCCATCAGTTGGGAGGAGGAAACATATCAGCCCCAGCATTTT. The encoded protein is CAISWEEETYQPQHF.